A single sample gave rise to the 28 T cell receptor beta chains below, sequenced in a study of cytomegalovirus exposure and HLA in healthy donors. Use of 60 Vbeta and 13 Jbeta primers characterized the PCR. Sequencing was performed with immunoSEQ multiplex PCR; in TCRdb, only in-frame clones are kept and a portion is missing. The sample has roughly 100,000 clones, nearly 65% seen once. Sequenced input: PBMCs. Receptors were obtained from a human donor in good health.

The CDR3 DNA reads TGCGCCAGCAGCCAAGATTCGCTCCCGGCCTACGAGCAGTACTTC. It is translated as CASSQDSLPAYEQYF. The chain uses TRBV4-1 and TRBJ2-7, with D unclear. CDR1 is MGHRA and CDR2 is YSYEKL in the germline V gene. There are 15 residues in the CDR3. The V and J ends lost 0 bases and 2 bases respectively, with 11 bases between them.

This clone was seen once. CDR3 coding DNA: TGTGCCAGCAGCTTATGGATAGGGGGGGGGAGAAACATTCAGTACTTC. Protein: CASSLWIGGGRNIQYF. The chain has TRBV11-2 and TRBJ2-4; TRBD2 might be the D (7 bases). V lost 2 bases and J lost 6, with 17 bases in between. This CDR3 is 16 amino acids long. Germline values: CDR1 SGHAT, CDR2 FQNNGV. The full variable domain, its missing parts supplied by reference TRBV11-2 and TRBJ2-4, is EAGVAQSPRYKIIEKRQSVAFWCNPISGHATLYWYQQILGQGPKLLIQFQNNGVVDDSQLPKDRFSAERLKGVDSTLKIQPAKLEDSAVYLCASSLWIGGGRNIQYFGAGTRLSVL.

The V and J genes are TRBV18 and TRBJ2-1; 12 positions agree with TRBD1. J gave up 7 bases and V 4 bases, and 8 bases lay outside the gene matches. This CDR3 contains 16 residues. Germline V CDR1 and CDR2: KGHSH, LQKENI. In DNA, the CDR3 is TGTGCCAGCTCACGTCGTGGGGACAGGGGGCGGAATGAGCAGTTCTTC. Translating it yields CASSRRGDRGRNEQFF.

A few counts support this clone. This chain links TRBV6-4 with TRBJ2-6; a weak D match, TRBD1 (5 bases). CDR3 length: 14 amino acids. The V gene's germline CDR1 is MRHNA and CDR2 SNTAGT. Trimming took 4 bases from V and 3 from J, leaving 7 bases between them. The CDR3 DNA reads TGTGCCAGCAGTGCCCAGGGTGGGGCCAACGTCCTGACTTTC. Residues: CASSAQGGANVLTF.

In its sample, this clone was seen a few times. V is TRBV7-6 and J is TRBJ1-5; D not certain. CDR3 length: 14 amino acids. Germline CDR1 SGHVS, CDR2 FNYEAQ. Between the trimmed V and J ends, which lost 1 base and 3 bases, there was a span of 7 bases. The CDR3 DNA is TGTGCCAGCAGCTTAGAGACAAACAATCAGCCCCAGCATTTT. It is translated as CASSLETNNQPQHF.

The chain couples TRBV7-9 to TRBJ2-3, with unresolved D. Trimming shortened V by 1 base and J by 7 bases, and 12 bases separated the two germline ends. Germline V gives CDR1 SEHNR, CDR2 FQNEAQ (reference sequence). The CDR3 covers 14 residues. The CDR3 sequence: CASSLVEVSHTQYF. CDR3 in DNA: TGTGCCAGCAGCTTAGTAGAGGTCTCCCATACGCAGTATTTT.

The chain combines TRBV19 with TRBJ2-5, with TRBD2 matching over 8 bases. Germline lookup yields CDR1 LNHDA and CDR2 SQIVND (reference sequence). The CDR3 consists of 14 residues. With V trimmed by 7 bases and J by 5 bases, 9 bases remained unmatched. DNA for the CDR3: TGTGCCAGTAACCCAGCGGGAGACGTGGAGACCCAGTACTTC. Translation: CASNPAGDVETQYF.

In DNA form, the CDR3 reads TGTGCCAGCAATAACCCTCGCGTAGTCCCGTACGAGCAGTACTTC. Translated: CASNNPRVVPYEQYF. The V gene is TRBV6-6, the J gene TRBJ2-7; unclear D gene. CDR1 and CDR2 (germline): MNHNY, SVGAGI (reference sequence). V was shortened by 7 bases and J by 4 bases, with 20 bases between the two germline ends. The CDR3 extends over 15 amino acids.

V usage is TRBV5-1 and J usage is TRBJ2-2; tentatively, D is TRBD2 (5 bases). CDR3 length equals 14 residues. Trimming removed 5 bases at V and 0 bases at J, with 8 bases between. Germline V gene data show CDR1 as SGHRS and CDR2 as YFSETQ. The CDR3 DNA reads as TGCGCCAGCAGGAAGGAGGCGAACACCGGGGAGCTGTTTTTT. Its protein is CASRKEANTGELFF.

V is TRBV5-4 and J is TRBJ1-2, with TRBD1 matching 7 bases. The CDR3 length is 15 residues. Trimming took 3 bases from V and 2 from J; bases not matched to a gene: 7. Per the germline V gene, CDR1 is SGHNT and CDR2 is YYREEE (reference sequence). CDR3 DNA: TGTGCCAGCAGCTACACTCGACAGGGCAACTATGGCTACACCTTC. Translated: CASSYTRQGNYGYTF. The full variable domain, completed using reference TRBV5-4 and TRBJ1-2, is ETGVTQSPTHLIKTRGQQVTLRCSSQSGHNTVSWYQQALGQGPQFIFQYYREEENGRGNFPPRFSGLQFPNYSSELNVNALELDDSALYLCASSYTRQGNYGYTFGSGTRLTVV.

V is TRBV5-4 and J is TRBJ1-6; TRBD1 might be the D (5 bases). Trimming pared 2 bases from V and 7 bases from J, leaving 10 bases between. The germline CDR1 and CDR2 sequences are SGHNT and YYREEE (reference sequence). This CDR3 is built from 14 residues. The CDR3 coding sequence is TGTGCCAGCAGCTTAGCAGGGTTGAATTCACCCCTCCACTTT. Protein sequence: CASSLAGLNSPLHF.

The V gene is TRBV7-9, the J gene TRBJ2-2, with 8 nucleotides matching TRBD2. The germline V gene encodes CDR1 SEHNR and CDR2 FQNEAQ (reference sequence). Unmatched junction bases numbered 4, after V lost 5 bases and J lost 2 bases. The CDR3 extends over 15 amino acids. The chain's CDR3 is CASSRLATNTGELFF. In DNA form, the CDR3 reads TGTGCCAGCAGCAGACTAGCGACAAACACCGGGGAGCTGTTTTTT.

Comments on this clone: Other nucleotide sequences from this sample produce the same CDR3. V and J are TRBV18 and TRBJ2-5; TRBD2 matches at 7 bases. Germline V gene lookup returns CDR1 KGHSH and CDR2 LQKENI. After removal of 4 bases from V and 2 bases from J, the junction contained 1 base not matched to a gene. The CDR3 contains 13 residues. CDR3 amino acids: CASSQGLQETQYF. The CDR3 DNA follows: TGTGCCAGCTCACAGGGACTACAAGAGACCCAGTACTTC.

The chain employs TRBV19 and TRBJ1-5, with D uncertain. Trimming took off 3 bases at V and 2 bases at J, with 11 bases between the two ends. Germline CDR1 reads LNHDA; CDR2 reads SQIVND (reference sequence). This CDR3 has 15 amino acids. The CDR3 region is CASSIASGGNQPQHF. The CDR3 DNA follows: TGTGCCAGTAGTATCGCCTCCGGGGGCAATCAGCCCCAGCATTTT.

This rearrangement joins TRBV28 to TRBJ2-5; 9 positions agree with TRBD1. The length of the CDR3 is 17 residues. J lost 6 bases, V lost 2 bases, and 13 bases had no gene match. Germline V gene sequence: CDR1 MDHEN, CDR2 SYDVKM. The CDR3 DNA is TGTGCCAGCAGTTTAAATTACCCCTCACAGGGGGCGAAGACCCAGTACTTC. Its translation is CASSLNYPSQGAKTQYF.

The gene calls are TRBV5-5 and TRBJ1-1; maybe TRBD1 (5 bases). The germline CDR1 and CDR2 sequences are SGHKS and YYEKEE (reference sequence). The CDR3 loop spans 15 amino acids. V shed 0 bases and J shed 1 base, with 10 bases lying between them. In DNA form, the CDR3 reads TGTGCCAGCAGCTTGGGTCTGACAGAGAACACTGAAGCTTTCTTT. This sequence encodes CASSLGLTENTEAFF. The full variable domain, its missing parts supplied by reference TRBV5-5 and TRBJ1-1, is DAGVTQSPTHLIKTRGQQVTLRCSPISGHKSVSWYQQVLGQGPQFIFQYYEKEERGRGNFPDRFSARQFPNYSSELNVNALLLGDSALYLCASSLGLTENTEAFFGQGTRLTVV.

This clone came up a few times. V is TRBV6-4 and J is TRBJ2-3, with TRBD1 matching 9 bases. With 6 bases clipped from V and 5 bases from J, the junction kept 9 bases outside the gene matches. The germline CDR1 and CDR2 sequences are MRHNA and SNTAGT. The CDR3 loop spans 15 amino acids. As DNA, the CDR3 is TGTGCCAGCAGCCCGGGACAGGGCAACGGAGATACGCAGTATTTT. Its protein is CASSPGQGNGDTQYF.

The sample holds a few counts of this clone. The chain recombines TRBV27 with TRBJ2-1, with D tentatively TRBD1 or TRBD2 (5 bases each). The CDR3 runs to 12 residues. V was clipped by 4 bases and J by 14 bases, with 15 bases between them. From germline, CDR1 is MNHEY and CDR2 SMNVEV (reference sequence). The CDR3 DNA reads TGTGCCAGCAGTTCATCGGGGCTAGGGGAGTTCTTC. Translation gives CASSSSGLGEFF.

This chain connects TRBV14 to TRBJ1-1; 8 bases are a match to TRBD1. The CDR3 is made up of 15 amino acids. From germline, CDR1 is SGHDN and CDR2 FVKESK. The ends lost 3 bases at V and 0 bases at J; junction bases unmatched: 3. The CDR3: CASSHRQGMNTEAFF. As DNA, the CDR3 is TGTGCCAGCAGCCACCGACAGGGGATGAACACTGAAGCTTTCTTT.

The chain combines TRBV21-1 with TRBJ2-3; TRBD2, the table's D call, lacks a check against the DNA. TRBV21-1 is reported as a pseudogene. There are 16 residues in the CDR3. This CDR3 reads CASSPRGTYRGDTQYF. The CDR3 bases are TGTGCCAGCAGCCCCCGTGGGACTTACCGTGGGGATACGCAGTATTTT.

The chain recombines TRBV10-3 with TRBJ1-4, with D possibly TRBD1 on 6 matching bases. Germline CDR1 ENHRY, CDR2 SYGVKD. Trimming took off 6 bases at V and 8 bases at J, with 16 bases between the two ends. CDR3 length: 14 residues. CDR3 sequence (DNA): TGTGCCATCAGCCCACAGCAGGGGAAGGAAAAACTGTTTTTT. It codes for CAISPQQGKEKLFF.

V is TRBV20-1 and J is TRBJ2-1; D is ambiguous. V was cut by 1 base and J by 8 bases, with 6 bases left in between. The CDR3 runs to 11 residues. Germline V gene sequence: CDR1 DFQATT, CDR2 SNEGSKA (reference sequence). The CDR3 here is CSARAPDEQFF. CDR3 nucleotide sequence: TGCAGTGCTAGAGCGCCGGATGAGCAGTTCTTC.

This clone is a singleton in its sample. The chain employs TRBV5-4 and TRBJ2-4, with a weak D call TRBD2 (7 bases). V gave up 0 bases and J gave up 9 bases, with 16 bases separating them. Germline CDR1 reads SGHNT; CDR2 reads YYREEE (reference sequence). The CDR3 has 15 amino acids. The CDR3 sequence is CASSLGGGDTGIQYF. In nucleotides, the CDR3 is TGTGCCAGCAGCTTGGGTGGGGGGGACACGGGCATTCAGTACTTC.

This clone was observed a handful of times. This chain joins TRBV6-5 and TRBJ2-2, with D tentatively TRBD2 (6 bases). Germline loops: CDR1 MNHEY, CDR2 SVGAGI. The CDR3 is 16 residues long. The V end lost 0 bases, the J end lost 4 bases, and 12 bases lay between the germline ends. The CDR3 DNA reads as TGTGCCAGCAGTTACTCTACGGGAGCAGTCACCGGGGAGCTGTTTTTT. This sequence encodes CASSYSTGAVTGELFF.

This clone turned up a few times. The chain has TRBV7-9 and TRBJ2-5; TRBD1 might be the D (6 bases). This CDR3 spans 13 amino acids. Germline V CDR1 and CDR2: SEHNR, FQNEAQ (reference sequence). V was clipped by 2 bases and J by 4 bases, with 8 bases between them. Written as DNA, the CDR3 is TGTGCCAGCAGCTTAACAGGGACAGAGACCCAGTACTTC. Translation gives CASSLTGTETQYF.

The sample holds a few counts of this clone. The rearrangement links TRBV29-1 to TRBJ2-7; no definite D call. The V gene's germline CDR1 is SQVTM and CDR2 ANQGSEA. V lost 2 bases, J lost 5 bases, and 10 bases lay in between. The CDR3 contains 12 residues. The DNA for the CDR3 is TGCAGCGTTGAAAGTACATCCAACGAGCAGTACTTC. It codes for CSVESTSNEQYF.

The rearrangement joins TRBV6-5 to TRBJ2-3; 14 nucleotides line up with TRBD2. Germline loops: CDR1 MNHEY, CDR2 SVGAGI. Trimming removed 5 bases from V and 6 bases from J; junction bases left unmatched: 4. The CDR3 covers 15 residues. CDR3 bases: TGTGCCAGCAGTCGACTAGCGGGAGGGAGGGATACGCAGTATTTT. Amino acid sequence: CASSRLAGGRDTQYF.

The chain couples TRBV25-1 to TRBJ1-4; D is undetermined. Trimming left V 4 bases short and J 7 bases short, with 13 bases between. This CDR3 comprises 14 residues. Per the germline V gene, CDR1 is MGHDK and CDR2 is SYGVNS. CDR3 sequence reads: CASSAEADGEKLFF. As DNA, the CDR3 is TGTGCCAGCAGTGCAGAGGCAGATGGTGAAAAACTGTTTTTT.